Included here is one T cell receptor (beta chain) sequence, with context. Random hexamers were used to reverse transcribe the RNA input (about 0.5 to 1 ug). The TCR beta CDR3 was amplified by immunoSEQ multiplex PCR across 54 Vbeta, 13 Jbeta. TCRdb reprocessed the immunoSEQ multiplex PCR reads via MiXCR and lists one record per CDR3 protein. This sample yields approximately 190,000 distinct CDR3 sequences, of which about 95% are seen a single time; approximately 0.15% belongs to the top ten. The source of the sample is a study of CD8 T cells in Susac syndrome. Study-wide context: When their blood was taken, patients with Susac syndrome were therapy-naive, taking corticosteroids, or taking intravenous immunoglobulin alone.

Negative isolation yielded CD4+ and CD8+ T cells, and FACS enriched TEMRA cells. CDR1 and CDR2 from the germline V gene are MNHEY and SVGAGI. V was shortened by 5 bases and J by 0 bases, with 13 bases between the two germline ends. CDR3 length: 15 residues. J is TRBJ1-2 and V is TRBV6-5, with D maybe TRBD1 (6 bases). The sequencing input was CD8+ T cells from PBMCs. The receptor was isolated from a human donor with Susac syndrome. CDR3 sequence reads: CASSREQGANYGYTF. The CDR3 region has the DNA TGTGCCAGCAGTCGAGAACAGGGAGCTAACTATGGCTACACCTTC.